What follows are 30 T cell receptor beta chains derived from one specimen sequenced in a study of identical twins. Using its own MiXCR run on the 5' RACE reads, TCRdb lists one record per CDR3 protein. Here the sample spans around 680,000 distinct CDR3 sequences, 8% to 9% being singletons. These records were also assigned to another study, of yellow fever vaccine responses in identical twins.

Sequenced: PBMCs. The receptor set was obtained from a woman aged 18-35 years in good health.

This clonotype appeared many times. The chain combines TRBV3-1 with TRBJ2-3; TRBD2 matches 11 bases. After removal of 1 base from V and 4 bases from J, the junction contained 4 bases not matched to a gene. CDR3 length: 16 residues. CDR1 and CDR2 (germline): LGHDT, YNNKEL (reference sequence). The CDR3 here is CASSQGLAGSADTQYF. The CDR3 region has the DNA TGTGCCAGCAGCCAAGGACTAGCGGGGAGCGCAGATACGCAGTATTTT.

This clonotype was observed a few times. V and J are TRBV7-9 and TRBJ2-5; possible D gene TRBD2, 5 bases. The length of the CDR3 is 14 residues. Germline V gene lookup returns CDR1 SEHNR and CDR2 FQNEAQ (reference sequence). V was cut by 2 bases and J by 5 bases, with 12 bases left in between. The CDR3 protein is CASSLFEGPETQYF. The CDR3 bases are TGTGCCAGCAGCTTATTCGAGGGCCCGGAGACCCAGTACTTC.

This clonotype was observed a few times. This chain connects TRBV2 to TRBJ2-7, with D possibly matching TRBD2 (6 bases). The V end was cut by 1 base, the J end by 1 base, with 11 bases between. From germline, CDR1 is SNHLY and CDR2 FYNNEI. The CDR3 totals 15 residues. CDR3 residues: CASSEGGDRSYEQYF. The DNA for the CDR3 is TGTGCCAGCAGTGAAGGCGGGGACCGATCCTACGAGCAGTACTTC.

This rearrangement joins TRBV13 to TRBJ1-2; the match to TRBD1 covers 7 bases. Germline values: CDR1 PRHDT, CDR2 FYEKMQ (reference sequence). The CDR3 sequence is 14 residues long. The V and J ends lost 6 bases and 2 bases, in that order; junction bases with no gene match: 6. CDR3 sequence: CASRLTGRNYGYTF. The CDR3, as DNA: TGTGCCAGCAGGCTGACAGGGAGGAACTATGGCTACACCTTC.

Only a few counts were recorded for this clonotype. The rearrangement uses TRBV6-1 and TRBJ1-2; a weak D match, TRBD1 (5 bases). There are 16 residues in the CDR3. The germline V gene encodes CDR1 MNHNS and CDR2 SASEGT. The V end lost 4 bases, the J end lost 3 bases, and 18 bases lay between the germline ends. CDR3 in amino acids: CASSGGRGAGDYGYTF. The CDR3 DNA is TGTGCCAGCAGTGGTGGTAGGGGCGCAGGAGACTATGGCTACACCTTC.

The sample holds many counts of this clonotype. The chain combines TRBV12-3 or TRBV12-4 with TRBJ1-2; TRBD1 is a possible D gene (5 bases). There are 14 residues in the CDR3. V shed 3 bases and J shed 7 bases, with 15 bases lying between them. CDR3 in amino acids: CASSFGGQVGGYTF. In DNA form, the CDR3 reads TGTGCCAGCAGTTTCGGGGGTCAAGTAGGTGGCTACACCTTC.

This clonotype was counted ten times or more. The chain links TRBV7-6 to TRBJ2-3; TRBD1 matches 8 bases. Trimming removed 1 base from V and 2 bases from J; junction bases left unmatched: 11. The CDR3 runs to 18 residues. Germline V gives CDR1 SGHVS, CDR2 FNYEAQ. The CDR3 here is CASSLEAGQEDLTDTQYF. The CDR3, as DNA: TGTGCCAGCAGCTTAGAGGCGGGACAGGAAGATCTCACAGATACGCAGTATTTT.

This clonotype was seen a few times. The chain recombines TRBV18 with TRBJ2-2, with D perhaps matching TRBD2 (6 bases). This CDR3 has 15 residues. Trimming removed 4 bases at V and 0 bases at J, with 9 bases between. The V gene's germline CDR1 is KGHSH and CDR2 LQKENI. The CDR3 DNA reads as TGTGCCAGCTCACGGGGGACTCCGAACACCGGGGAGCTGTTTTTT. Residues: CASSRGTPNTGELFF.

This clonotype has a handful of counts. The J gene is TRBJ2-4, the V gene TRBV24-1, with a possible D match to TRBD1 (5 bases). Germline CDR1 reads KGHDR; CDR2 reads SFDVKD. Trimming took off 3 bases at V and 9 bases at J, with 8 bases between the two ends. The length of the CDR3 is 12 residues. This CDR3 reads CATSDIRGIQYF. CDR3 sequence (DNA): TGTGCCACCAGTGATATTAGGGGCATTCAGTACTTC.

This rearrangement joins TRBV7-2 to TRBJ1-5; TRBD1 agrees at 8 bases. V was pared by 6 bases and J by 0 bases, with 4 bases of the junction left unmatched. CDR1 is SGHTA and CDR2 is FQGNSA in the germline V gene. The CDR3 length is 15 residues. Here the CDR3 reads CASRDRAYSNQPQHF. CDR3 DNA: TGTGCCAGCAGGGACAGGGCTTATAGCAATCAGCCCCAGCATTTT.

This clonotype has only a few counts. This chain links TRBV29-1 with TRBJ2-7; tentatively, D is TRBD1 or TRBD2 (5 bases each). CDR3 length: 13 residues. Trimming took 3 bases from V and 3 from J, leaving 12 bases between them. The germline CDR1 and CDR2 sequences are SQVTM and ANQGSEA. The CDR3: CSVESGRRYEQYF. The CDR3 bases are TGCAGCGTTGAGTCGGGACGGCGCTACGAGCAGTACTTC.

Only a few counts were recorded for this clonotype. The V and J genes are TRBV3-1 and TRBJ2-3, with 8 nucleotides matching TRBD1. CDR3 size: 16 residues. Germline CDR1 and CDR2: LGHDT and YNNKEL (reference sequence). After removal of 3 bases from V and 2 bases from J, the junction contained 7 bases not matched to a gene. In nucleotides, the CDR3 is TGTGCCAGCAGCCATAGACAGGGGATCGACACAGATACGCAGTATTTT. Its protein is CASSHRQGIDTDTQYF.

This clonotype was counted only a few times. The rearrangement links TRBV20-1 to TRBJ2-1; 9 bases map to TRBD1. The CDR3 runs 15 residues. In germline, CDR1 is DFQATT, CDR2 SNEGSKA (reference sequence). V dropped 3 bases and J dropped 9; count of bases not matched to a gene: 12. DNA for the CDR3: TGCAGTGCTAGGGTAAACAGGGGGCTCATAAGTGAGCAGTTCTTC. It encodes CSARVNRGLISEQFF.

The chain combines TRBV6-1 with TRBJ2-7; D remains unclear. This CDR3 has 14 amino acids. Trimming took off 6 bases at V and 1 base at J, with 13 bases between the two ends. Germline V CDR1 and CDR2: MNHNS, SASEGT. The CDR3 sequence: CASRPKYFSYEQYF. CDR3 DNA sequence: TGTGCCAGCAGACCCAAATATTTTTCCTACGAGCAGTACTTC.

About this clonotype itself: Since the CDR3 does not end with the conserved phenylalanine or tryptophan, this likely comes from a read error. V gene TRBV7-8 combines with J gene TRBJ2-3, with D possibly being TRBD2 (6 bases). Per the germline V gene, CDR1 is SGHVS and CDR2 is FQNEAQ. The CDR3 loop spans 16 amino acids. The V gene lost 5 bases and the J gene lost 2 bases, with 17 bases spanning the gap. CDR3 bases: TGTGCCAGCAGCCCACTCCCTCGGGGGAACACAGATACGCAGTATATT. Translating it yields CASSPLPRGNTDTQYI.

This clonotype appeared a few times. As DNA, the CDR3 is TGTGCCAGCAGCTACGGATTAGGCTACGAGCAGTACTTC. Protein sequence: CASSYGLGYEQYF. This chain uses TRBV7-9 with TRBJ2-7; D remains ambiguous. CDR1 and CDR2 (germline): SEHNR, FQNEAQ (reference sequence). The CDR3 length is 13 residues. V shed 4 bases and J shed 3 bases, with 10 bases lying between them.

The chain recombines TRBV7-3 with TRBJ1-5; D gene unclear. Germline V lookup: CDR1 SGHTA, CDR2 FQGTGA. The germline V and J ends were trimmed by 1 base and 5 bases, with 15 bases remaining between them. CDR3 size: 16 residues. CDR3 nucleotides: TGTGCCAGCAGCTTAAGAGATTCTACCTCCTATCAGCCCCAGCATTTT. As protein: CASSLRDSTSYQPQHF. Full variable domain (remainder filled in from reference TRBV7-3 and TRBJ1-5): GAGVSQTPSNKVTEKGKYVELRCDPISGHTALYWYRQSLGQGPEFLIYFQGTGAADDSGLPNDRFFAVRPEGSVSTLKIQRTERGDSAVYLCASSLRDSTSYQPQHFGDGTRLSIL.

The chain joins TRBV2 to TRBJ2-7; D not certain. V lost 4 bases, J lost 3 bases, and 7 bases lay in between. CDR1 is SNHLY and CDR2 is FYNNEI in the germline V gene. This CDR3 spans 12 amino acids. The CDR3 here is CASSVVVYEQYF. The CDR3 nucleotides are TGTGCCAGCAGTGTGGTGGTCTACGAGCAGTACTTC.

Ten or more counts support this clonotype. This sequence joins TRBV12-3 or TRBV12-4 and TRBJ1-1; D is unresolved. Trimming removed 1 base at V and 3 bases at J, with 9 bases between. This CDR3 is built from 14 residues. The CDR3 here is CASSLGGMDTEAFF. The CDR3 DNA follows: TGTGCCAGCAGTTTAGGGGGTATGGACACTGAAGCTTTCTTT.

This rearrangement joins TRBV4-3 to TRBJ2-7; 7 nucleotides line up with TRBD1. With 11 bases clipped from V and 0 bases from J, the junction kept 7 bases outside the gene matches. The CDR3 sequence is 13 residues long. Germline CDR1 is LGHNA and CDR2 is YSLEER. The CDR3, as DNA: TGCGCCGCACACGGACAGGACTCCTACGAGCAGTACTTC. Its translation: CAAHGQDSYEQYF.

Ten or more counts support this clonotype. This chain connects TRBV5-1 to TRBJ1-2; unclear D gene. The CDR3 contains 14 residues. V lost 0 bases and J 4 bases, leaving 10 bases between the germline ends. CDR1 is SGHRS and CDR2 is YFSETQ in the germline V gene. CDR3 in DNA: TGCGCCAGCAGCTTGGAAGGGAGTGTCTATGGCTACACCTTC. It codes for CASSLEGSVYGYTF.

V and J are TRBV28 and TRBJ2-1; tentatively, D is TRBD1 (6 bases). CDR3 size: 16 residues. Germline values: CDR1 MDHEN, CDR2 SYDVKM. Trimming shortened V by 4 bases and J by 0 bases, and 13 bases separated the two germline ends. CDR3 DNA: TGTGCCAGCAGTTCGTACAGGGCTAGCTCCTACAATGAGCAGTTCTTC. The encoded protein is CASSSYRASSYNEQFF.

This clonotype was picked up many times. The chain combines TRBV4-3 with TRBJ2-6; possibly TRBD1 for D (6 bases). Germline lookup yields CDR1 LGHNA and CDR2 YSLEER. Between the trimmed V and J ends, which lost 0 bases and 4 bases, there was a span of 13 bases. The CDR3 contains 17 residues. The CDR3 nucleotides are TGCGCCAGCAGCCAAGAGGGCAGGGGTTCAGGGGCCAACGTCCTGACTTTC. This gives the protein CASSQEGRGSGANVLTF.

The chain combines TRBV6-1 with TRBJ1-6; 9 bases align to TRBD1. The CDR3 is 15 amino acids. Germline CDR1 reads MNHNS; CDR2 reads SASEGT. J lost 9 bases, V lost 8 bases, and 11 bases had no gene match. CDR3 amino acids: CASGPLQGASSPLHF. The CDR3 DNA reads TGTGCCAGCGGACCCCTACAGGGGGCGAGTTCACCCCTCCACTTT.

The genes are TRBV20-1 and TRBJ2-5; 11 bases are a match to TRBD2. This CDR3 has 16 amino acids. Germline values: CDR1 DFQATT, CDR2 SNEGSKA (reference sequence). Losses at the gene ends were 6 bases for V and 4 bases for J; bases not matched to a gene: 13. The CDR3 coding sequence is TGCAGTGCCCGCCCCGAGGTTAGCGGGAGGGGAGAGACCCAGTACTTC. Protein product: CSARPEVSGRGETQYF.

This chain uses TRBV28 with TRBJ2-7, with 9 bases fitting TRBD2. The J segment lost 3 bases and the V segment lost 3 bases, leaving 6 bases of the junction unmatched. The CDR3 contains 15 residues. Germline values: CDR1 MDHEN, CDR2 SYDVKM. The chain's CDR3 is CASSFYASGNYEQYF. CDR3 nucleotide sequence: TGTGCCAGCAGTTTCTACGCTAGCGGGAACTACGAGCAGTACTTC.

The chain combines TRBV27 with TRBJ2-7; 9 positions match TRBD1. V lost 2 bases, J lost 2 bases, and 4 bases stayed unmatched. Germline V CDR1 and CDR2: MNHEY, SMNVEV (reference sequence). The length of the CDR3 is 15 residues. CDR3 loop: CASSLTGQGPYEQYF. As DNA, the CDR3 is TGTGCCAGCAGTTTAACCGGACAGGGGCCCTACGAGCAGTACTTC.

V and J are TRBV7-8 and TRBJ2-1, with 9 bases fitting TRBD2. Germline values: CDR1 SGHVS, CDR2 FQNEAQ. Trimming took 3 bases from V and 9 from J; bases not matched to a gene: 6. The CDR3 totals 14 residues. Written as DNA, the CDR3 is TGTGCCAGCAGCTTTGCGGGGGGGCCGAGTGAGCAGTTCTTC. As protein: CASSFAGGPSEQFF.

Ten or more counts support this clonotype. This sequence joins TRBV5-5 and TRBJ2-7, with a possible D match to TRBD2 (6 bases). Germline loops: CDR1 SGHKS, CDR2 YYEKEE (reference sequence). V lost 0 bases, J lost 9 bases, and 13 bases lay in between. The CDR3 contains 13 residues. Here the CDR3 reads CASSLATSFGQYF. The CDR3 DNA follows: TGTGCCAGCAGCTTGGCGACTAGTTTCGGGCAGTACTTC.

This clonotype was seen a few times. The CDR3 here is CASSLRTGLSPYEQYF. The CDR3 coding sequence is TGTGCCAGCAGCTTAAGAACCGGGCTGTCACCCTACGAGCAGTACTTC. J is TRBJ2-7 and V is TRBV7-2; D gene uncertain. Per germline, CDR1 SGHTA and CDR2 FQGNSA. Trimming cost V 2 bases and J 2 bases, with 16 bases left between them. CDR3 size: 16 residues.